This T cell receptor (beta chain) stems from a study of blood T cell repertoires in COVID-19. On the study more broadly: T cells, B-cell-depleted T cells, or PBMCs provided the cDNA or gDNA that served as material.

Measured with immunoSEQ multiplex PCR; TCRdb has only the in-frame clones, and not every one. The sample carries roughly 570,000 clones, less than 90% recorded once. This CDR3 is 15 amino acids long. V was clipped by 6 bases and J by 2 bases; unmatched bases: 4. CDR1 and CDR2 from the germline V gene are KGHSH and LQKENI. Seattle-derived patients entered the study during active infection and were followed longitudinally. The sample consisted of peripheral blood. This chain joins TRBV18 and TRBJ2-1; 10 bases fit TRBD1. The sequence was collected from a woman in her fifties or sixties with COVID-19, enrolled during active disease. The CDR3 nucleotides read TGTGCCAGCTCGCGGACAGGGGGACCCTACAATGAGCAGTTCTTC. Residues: CASSRTGGPYNEQFF. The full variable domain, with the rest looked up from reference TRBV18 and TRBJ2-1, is NAGVMQNPRHLVRRRGQEARLRCSPMKGHSHVYWYRQLPEEGLKFMVYLQKENIIDESGMPKERFSAEFPKEGPSILRIQQVVRGDSAAYFCASSRTGGPYNEQFFGPGTRLTVL.